Shown below are 21 T cell receptor beta chains from a single sample sequenced in a study of cytomegalovirus exposure and HLA in healthy donors. The PCR made use of 60 Vbeta and 13 Jbeta primers. Produced via immunoSEQ multiplex PCR; TCRdb's table is partial and in-frame only. The data contain about 190,000 clones, around 80% of them singletons. The sequenced sample was PBMCs. These receptors originate from a man between 18 and 35 years old in good health and CMV-seronegative.

The sample holds one count of this clone. The chain is built from TRBV6-6 and TRBJ2-1, with 7 bases fitting TRBD2. This CDR3 has 11 residues. Germline CDR1 reads MNHNY; CDR2 reads SVGAGI (reference sequence). The trim removed 4 bases at V and 13 bases at J, leaving 4 bases unmatched. CDR3 region: CASSSGTNQFF. The CDR3 DNA reads as TGTGCCAGCAGTTCCGGGACTAATCAGTTCTTC.

J is TRBJ2-7 and V is TRBV5-1, with D unclear. The germline V and J ends were trimmed by 4 bases and 0 bases, with 20 bases remaining between them. The germline gives CDR1 SGHRS, CDR2 YFSETQ. The CDR3 contains 17 residues. The CDR3 nucleotides are TGCGCCAGCAGCCAAGCCGACGGCGGTCGACGCTCCTACGAGCAGTACTTC. Its protein product is CASSQADGGRRSYEQYF.

V is TRBV14 and J is TRBJ2-1, with 8 positions matching TRBD1. J was trimmed by 0 bases and V by 4 bases; bases with no gene match: 5. The CDR3 loop spans 16 amino acids. The germline V gene has CDR1 SGHDN and CDR2 FVKESK. Here the CDR3 DNA reads TGTGCCAGCAGCCGGCGGACAGGGAGCTCCTACAATGAGCAGTTCTTC. Protein: CASSRRTGSSYNEQFF.

CDR3: CTSSQARPGTSGRALNYEQYF. DNA for the CDR3: TGCACCAGCAGCCAAGCCAGACCGGGGACTAGCGGGAGGGCCCTAAACTACGAGCAGTACTTC. The rearrangement uses TRBV1 and TRBJ2-7; the D segment call TRBD2 is taken from the table without a DNA check. TRBV1 is a recognized pseudogene. This CDR3 has 21 amino acids.

This clone has only one observation. The chain combines TRBV6-5 with TRBJ2-7, with 11 bases that match TRBD1. This CDR3 region has 16 residues. Trimming cost V 4 bases and J 4 bases; bases outside gene matches: 9. Germline CDR1 and CDR2: MNHEY and SVGAGI. This CDR3 reads CASSSRDRGVGYEQYF. The CDR3 DNA reads TGTGCCAGCAGTTCCCGGGACAGGGGGGTAGGTTACGAGCAGTACTTC.

The chain has TRBV11-3 and TRBJ2-1; 7 bases agree with TRBD1. This CDR3 has 17 residues. CDR1 and CDR2 (germline): SGHNT, YENEEA. J was trimmed by 0 bases and V by 4 bases; bases with no gene match: 9. This CDR3 reads CASSSGQLLSSYNEQFF. Here the CDR3 DNA reads TGTGCCAGCAGCTCGGGACAGCTGCTAAGCTCCTACAATGAGCAGTTCTTC.

This clone has a handful of counts. The chain couples TRBV29-1 to TRBJ2-5; tentatively, D is TRBD2 (5 bases). The CDR3 covers 14 residues. The ends were cut back, 4 bases at V and 4 bases at J, with 16 bases in the middle. From germline, CDR1 is SQVTM and CDR2 ANQGSEA. The CDR3 reads CSVANPRTPETQYF. As DNA, the CDR3 is TGCAGCGTTGCTAACCCTAGGACTCCAGAGACCCAGTACTTC.

The rearrangement links TRBV13 to TRBJ2-1; D is possibly TRBD2 (6 bases). The CDR3 is 15 amino acids. CDR1 and CDR2 (germline): PRHDT, FYEKMQ (reference sequence). Trimming took 3 bases from V and 4 from J, leaving 13 bases between them. The chain's CDR3 is CASSFSGDFYNEQFF. CDR3 in DNA: TGTGCCAGCAGCTTCTCGGGAGATTTTTACAATGAGCAGTTCTTC.

The chain employs TRBV27 and TRBJ2-1, with a weak D call TRBD1 (5 bases). CDR1 is MNHEY, CDR2 SMNVEV, per germline (reference sequence). This CDR3 spans 17 amino acids. Trimming removed 5 bases from V and 10 bases from J, with 27 bases in between. CDR3 bases: TGTGCCAGCAGTATCACCCCCTCACAGGTGCCCGATGGGGAGCAGTTCTTC. It specifies CASSITPSQVPDGEQFF.

This chain connects TRBV14 to TRBJ1-1; 9 bases map to TRBD1. The CDR3 covers 14 residues. Germline CDR1 reads SGHDN; CDR2 reads FVKESK. Germline trimming cut 6 bases from V and 7 bases from J; bases unmatched to any gene: 9. CDR3 protein: CASSLTGGEGEAFF. The CDR3 nucleotides are TGTGCCAGCAGTCTGACAGGGGGGGAAGGTGAAGCTTTCTTT.

The chain combines TRBV6-1 with TRBJ2-7, with D possibly being TRBD1 (5 bases). Germline CDR1 MNHNS, CDR2 SASEGT. CDR3 size: 13 residues. V gave up 4 bases and J gave up 2 bases, with 9 bases separating them. CDR3 coding DNA: TGTGCCAGCAGTGTGGCAGGGACCTACGAGCAGTACTTC. Its protein product is CASSVAGTYEQYF.

A single count supports this clone. The gene calls are TRBV19 and TRBJ1-2, with 8 bases lining up with TRBD1. The CDR3 extends over 16 amino acids. CDR1 is LNHDA and CDR2 is SQIVND in the germline V gene (reference sequence). V lost 4 bases, J lost 0 bases, and 7 bases stayed unmatched. In DNA form, the CDR3 reads TGTGCCAGTAGTACAAGGACAGGGCGAGCTAACTATGGCTACACCTTC. Translation: CASSTRTGRANYGYTF.

The chain has TRBV7-9 and TRBJ1-1; the D is unclear. This CDR3 contains 12 residues. The germline CDR1 and CDR2 sequences are SEHNR and FQNEAQ (reference sequence). Trimming stripped 5 bases from V and 0 bases from J, with 4 bases between. DNA for the CDR3: TGTGCCAGCAGCCTATTGAACACTGAAGCTTTCTTT. Amino acid sequence: CASSLLNTEAFF.

The chain has TRBV2 and TRBJ1-2; D possibly corresponds to TRBD1 (5 bases). The CDR3 has 13 amino acids. V dropped 6 bases and J dropped 5 bases, with 13 bases sitting between them. CDR1 is SNHLY and CDR2 is FYNNEI in the germline V gene. CDR3 bases: TGTGCCAGCAGCCCAGGGCCTCCGTATGGCTACACCTTC. Translating it yields CASSPGPPYGYTF.

The V gene is TRBV7-9, the J gene TRBJ2-7; 8 bases agree with TRBD2. The CDR3 length is 13 residues. Per the germline V gene, CDR1 is SEHNR and CDR2 is FQNEAQ (reference sequence). V gave up 8 bases and J gave up 3 bases; unmatched junction bases: 6. CDR3 bases: TGTGCCAGCCTCTCGCTAGCGGGCTACGAGCAGTACTTC. Residues: CASLSLAGYEQYF.

The genes are TRBV6-1 and TRBJ2-1, with TRBD1 identical over 11 bases. The CDR3 length is 18 residues. The germline gives CDR1 MNHNS, CDR2 SASEGT. The V gene end was trimmed by 2 bases and the J gene end by 4 bases; junction bases not matched to a gene: 10. The CDR3 DNA is TGTGCCAGCAGTGAAACTCCACGGACAGGGGGCTGGTACAATGAGCAGTTCTTC. Translated, it gives CASSETPRTGGWYNEQFF.

This clone was counted a single time. The chain has TRBV10-3 and TRBJ1-5, with D maybe TRBD1 (6 bases). Trimming left V 3 bases short and J 2 bases short, with 23 bases between. The CDR3 sequence is 19 residues long. Germline lookup yields CDR1 ENHRY and CDR2 SYGVKD. For the CDR3, the DNA is TGTGCCATCAGTGAAATCCCACAGGGAATAATCAGCGGCAATCAGCCCCAGCATTTT. Encoded protein: CAISEIPQGIISGNQPQHF.

This clone was seen a few times. The rearrangement links TRBV4-3 to TRBJ2-3, with 10 positions matching TRBD2. The length of the CDR3 is 20 residues. From germline, CDR1 is LGHNA and CDR2 YSLEER. The V gene end was trimmed by 2 bases and the J gene end by 2 bases; junction bases not matched to a gene: 16. The CDR3 is CASSQPAERGGNPNTDTQYF. CDR3 DNA sequence: TGCGCCAGCAGCCAACCGGCGGAGCGGGGGGGGAACCCGAACACAGATACGCAGTATTTT.

This clone has just a few counts. The V gene is TRBV5-6, the J gene TRBJ2-1, with TRBD1 identical over 8 bases. CDR1 and CDR2 from the germline V gene are SGHDT and YYEEEE. Losses at the gene ends were 4 bases for V and 9 bases for J; bases not matched to a gene: 15. This CDR3 has 16 amino acids. The CDR3 region is CASSSTGGIAGGEQFF. DNA for the CDR3: TGTGCCAGCAGCAGTACAGGGGGGATTGCGGGTGGTGAGCAGTTCTTC.

The V call is TRBV4-1, the J call TRBJ2-1, with a weak D call TRBD1 (6 bases). Germline V lookup: CDR1 MGHRA, CDR2 YSYEKL. The CDR3 is 13 amino acids. The germline V and J ends were trimmed by 2 bases and 10 bases, with 12 bases remaining between them. The chain's CDR3 is CASSQPDRNEQFF. The CDR3 bases are TGCGCCAGCAGCCAACCCGACAGGAACGAGCAGTTCTTC.

The V and J genes are TRBV7-2 and TRBJ1-1; 8 bases map to TRBD1. V shed 3 bases, J shed 7 bases, and the junction held 7 bases outside the gene matches. The CDR3 has 14 amino acids. Germline V gene sequence: CDR1 SGHTA, CDR2 FQGNSA. The chain's CDR3 is CASSLGRGQGEAFF. Here the CDR3 DNA reads TGTGCCAGCAGCTTGGGCAGGGGGCAGGGTGAAGCTTTCTTT.